This T cell receptor (beta chain) was recorded in a study of cytotoxic CD8 clonotypes in ibrutinib-treated CLL. PBMCs that had been cryopreserved were the source of 1.5 to 2.5 micrograms of genomic DNA for TCR beta libraries. Germline V CDR1 and CDR2: LGHNA, YSLEER. Trimming removed 4 bases from V and 2 bases from J; junction bases left unmatched: 4. The CDR3 is 15 residues long. Profiling relied on immunoSEQ multiplex PCR, and the TCRdb table lists in-frame clones only, not all of them. The sample lists about 310,000 clones; about 80% were seen once. The genes are TRBV4-3 and TRBJ2-1, with 8 bases identical to TRBD2. The receptor was derived from a human donor with chronic lymphocytic leukemia. Here the sequenced sample was PBMCs, taken before ibrutinib treatment. In DNA, the CDR3 is TGCGCCAGCAGCCTAACTAGCGGCACCTACAATGAGCAGTTCTTC. Translated: CASSLTSGTYNEQFF.